The 16 T cell receptor beta chains given below trace back to one sample, sequenced in a study of CD8 T cells in Susac syndrome. An amount of RNA that ranged from roughly 0.45 to 1 ug was reverse transcribed with random hexamers. In TCRdb, the immunoSEQ multiplex PCR reads were re-called with MiXCR into one record per CDR3 protein. This table holds around 170,000 distinct CDR3 sequences, approximately 94% found once. Sample: CD4+ T cells from PBMCs. The receptors originated from a human donor with Susac syndrome.

This sequence joins TRBV18 and TRBJ2-5; D not certain. The CDR3 covers 13 residues. Trimming took off 2 bases at V and 4 bases at J, with 8 bases between the two ends. The germline V gene has CDR1 KGHSH and CDR2 LQKENI. The CDR3 protein is CASSPGFRETQYF. CDR3 sequence (DNA): TGTGCCAGCTCACCAGGGTTTCGAGAGACCCAGTACTTC.

V and J are TRBV13 and TRBJ1-2, with 9 bases that match TRBD1. The CDR3 extends over 15 amino acids. Germline-derived CDR1 and CDR2 are PRHDT and FYEKMQ (reference sequence). Losses at the gene ends were 3 bases for V and 4 bases for J; bases not matched to a gene: 6. Here the CDR3 DNA reads TGTGCCAGCAGCTTTGGACAGGGGAAGTCCTATGGCTACACCTTC. Translating gives CASSFGQGKSYGYTF.

This chain joins TRBV7-9 and TRBJ1-2, with TRBD1 matching over 8 bases. The CDR3 is 16 residues long. Germline lookup yields CDR1 SEHNR and CDR2 FQNEAQ (reference sequence). J gave up 3 bases and V 5 bases, and 11 bases lay outside the gene matches. In DNA, the CDR3 is TGTGCCAGCAGCCTTTGGACAGGGAGGGTGGACTATGGCTACACCTTC. This codes for CASSLWTGRVDYGYTF.

The chain links TRBV29-1 to TRBJ2-2, with a possible D match to TRBD1 (6 bases). The CDR3 is 16 amino acids. V lost 4 bases, J lost 0 bases, and 15 bases lay in between. Germline V gene lookup returns CDR1 SQVTM and CDR2 ANQGSEA. CDR3 region: CSVGPPDRANTGELFF. CDR3 DNA: TGCAGCGTTGGGCCACCGGACAGAGCGAACACCGGGGAGCTGTTTTTT.

The gene calls are TRBV2 and TRBJ1-6; D remains ambiguous. The CDR3 sequence is 14 residues long. V was clipped by 6 bases and J by 6 bases, with 12 bases between them. Germline-derived CDR1 and CDR2 are SNHLY and FYNNEI. CDR3 DNA sequence: TGTGCCAGCAGGGCCGGGCCTCCTAATTCACCCCTCCACTTT. The encoded protein is CASRAGPPNSPLHF.

The chain carries TRBV29-1 and TRBJ1-5; tentative D call: TRBD1 (6 bases). Germline CDR1 reads SQVTM; CDR2 reads ANQGSEA. V lost 5 bases, J lost 5 bases, and 16 bases lay in between. This CDR3 contains 14 residues. Here the CDR3 reads CSVTWDTGDQPQHF. In nucleotides, the CDR3 is TGCAGCGTTACTTGGGACACCGGAGATCAGCCCCAGCATTTT.

The rearrangement uses TRBV2 and TRBJ2-1; no reliable D call. The V gene lost 6 bases and the J gene lost 2 bases, with 20 bases spanning the gap. The germline gives CDR1 SNHLY, CDR2 FYNNEI. The length of the CDR3 is 17 residues. The CDR3 DNA reads TGTGCCAGCAGCGAATCGGCCCTAGTTTGGACCTACAATGAGCAGTTCTTC. This sequence encodes CASSESALVWTYNEQFF.

DNA of the CDR3: TGTGCCAGCAGCGCGACTCCCGGGACAGTCTACGAGCAGTACTTC. Translation gives CASSATPGTVYEQYF. The chain joins TRBV5-4 to TRBJ2-7; 7 bases are shared with TRBD1. The length of the CDR3 is 15 residues. Germline CDR1 reads SGHNT; CDR2 reads YYREEE (reference sequence). V shed 4 bases, J shed 3 bases, and the junction held 10 bases outside the gene matches.

The rearrangement uses TRBV12-3 or TRBV12-4 and TRBJ2-3; weak D call: TRBD1 (6 bases). V dropped 2 bases and J dropped 2 bases, with 8 bases sitting between them. The CDR3 has 14 residues. The CDR3 region is CASSLQGTTDTQYF. CDR3 DNA sequence: TGTGCCAGCAGTTTACAGGGGACCACAGATACGCAGTATTTT.

The chain has TRBV9 and TRBJ2-7; unclear D gene. The ends were cut back, 3 bases at V and 0 bases at J, with 13 bases in the middle. CDR1 is SGDLS, CDR2 YYNGEE, per germline. There are 15 residues in the CDR3. This chain's CDR3 is CASSARWGSSYEQYF. CDR3 coding DNA: TGTGCCAGCAGCGCCAGATGGGGAAGCTCCTACGAGCAGTACTTC.

The rearrangement uses TRBV20-1 and TRBJ2-1, with 12 positions matching TRBD1. The CDR3 totals 16 residues. Germline-derived CDR1 and CDR2 are DFQATT and SNEGSKA (reference sequence). Germline trimming cut 0 bases from V and 5 bases from J; bases unmatched to any gene: 5. CDR3 bases: TGCAGTGCTAGAGAGCCGGGACAGGGGGCCGACAATGAGCAGTTCTTC. Its protein is CSAREPGQGADNEQFF.

J is TRBJ2-5 and V is TRBV14, with 12 bases aligning to TRBD1. CDR1 and CDR2 from the germline V gene are SGHDN and FVKESK. This CDR3 is 15 amino acids long. V shed 7 bases and J 5 bases; nucleotides not matched to a gene: 8. DNA of the CDR3: TGTGCCAGCAACCGGGACAGGGGGCGGCAGGAGACCCAGTACTTC. Translated: CASNRDRGRQETQYF.

V is TRBV15 and J is TRBJ2-3; no clear D. Germline CDR1 reads LNHNV; CDR2 reads YYDKDF (reference sequence). The CDR3 contains 13 residues. Trimming took off 6 bases at V and 2 bases at J, with 9 bases between the two ends. The CDR3 loop is CATRPPNTDTQYF. CDR3 DNA: TGTGCCACCAGGCCTCCTAACACAGATACGCAGTATTTT.

The chain is built from TRBV2 and TRBJ1-6; 7 positions match TRBD1. The germline V gene has CDR1 SNHLY and CDR2 FYNNEI. The CDR3 loop spans 15 amino acids. With V trimmed by 4 bases and J by 10 bases, 10 bases remained unmatched. This CDR3 reads CASSADRAQGSPLHF. The CDR3 DNA is TGTGCCAGCAGTGCCGACAGGGCCCAAGGGTCACCCCTCCACTTT.

CDR3 loop: CSVGDRGPNYGYTF. Written as DNA, the CDR3 is TGCAGCGTTGGGGACAGGGGACCTAACTATGGCTACACCTTC. The V call is TRBV29-1, the J call TRBJ1-2; 10 bases line up with TRBD1. Germline V lookup: CDR1 SQVTM, CDR2 ANQGSEA. The trim removed 4 bases at V and 0 bases at J, leaving 2 bases unmatched. This CDR3 comprises 14 residues. The full variable domain, its missing parts supplied by reference TRBV29-1 and TRBJ1-2, is SAVISQKPSRDICQRGTSLTIQCQVDSQVTMMFWYRQQPGQSLTLIATANQGSEATYESGFVIDKFPISRPNLTFSTLTVSNMSPEDSSIYLCSVGDRGPNYGYTFGSGTRLTVV.

The V gene is TRBV20-1, the J gene TRBJ1-5, with 7 nucleotides matching TRBD1. The CDR3 covers 14 residues. CDR1 DFQATT and CDR2 SNEGSKA come from the germline V gene (reference sequence). With 6 bases clipped from V and 3 bases from J, the junction kept 8 bases outside the gene matches. The CDR3 loop reads CSADTGVLNQPQHF. CDR3 coding DNA: TGCAGTGCCGACACAGGGGTGCTCAATCAGCCCCAGCATTTT.